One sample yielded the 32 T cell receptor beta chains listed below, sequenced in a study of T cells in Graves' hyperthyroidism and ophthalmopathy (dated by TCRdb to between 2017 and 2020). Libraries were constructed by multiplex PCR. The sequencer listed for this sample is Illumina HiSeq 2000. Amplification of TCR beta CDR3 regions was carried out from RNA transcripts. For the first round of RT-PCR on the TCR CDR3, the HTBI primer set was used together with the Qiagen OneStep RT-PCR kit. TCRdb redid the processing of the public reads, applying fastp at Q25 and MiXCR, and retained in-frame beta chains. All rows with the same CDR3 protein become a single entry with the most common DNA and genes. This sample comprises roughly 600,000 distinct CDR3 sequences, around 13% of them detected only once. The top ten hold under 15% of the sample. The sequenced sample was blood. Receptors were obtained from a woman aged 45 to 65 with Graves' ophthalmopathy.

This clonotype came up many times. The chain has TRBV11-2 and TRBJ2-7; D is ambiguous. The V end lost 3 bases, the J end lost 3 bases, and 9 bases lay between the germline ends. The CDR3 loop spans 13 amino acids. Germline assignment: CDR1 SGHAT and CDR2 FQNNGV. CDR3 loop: CASSLVRNYEQYF. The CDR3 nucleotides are TGTGCCAGCAGCTTGGTCAGAAACTACGAGCAGTACTTC.

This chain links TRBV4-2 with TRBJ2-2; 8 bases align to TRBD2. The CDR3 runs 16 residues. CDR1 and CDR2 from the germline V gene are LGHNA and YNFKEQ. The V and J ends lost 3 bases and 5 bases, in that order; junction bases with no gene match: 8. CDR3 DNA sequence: TGTGCCAGCAGCCAGGGGGTAGAGCGGGAGACCGGGGAGCTGTTTTTT. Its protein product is CASSQGVERETGELFF.

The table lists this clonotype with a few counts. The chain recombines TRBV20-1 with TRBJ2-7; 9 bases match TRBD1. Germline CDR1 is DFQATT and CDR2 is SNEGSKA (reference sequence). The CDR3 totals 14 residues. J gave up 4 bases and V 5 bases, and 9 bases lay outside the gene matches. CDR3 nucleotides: TGCAGTGCTCATCAAGTGGGACAGGGATACGAGCAGTACTTC. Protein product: CSAHQVGQGYEQYF.

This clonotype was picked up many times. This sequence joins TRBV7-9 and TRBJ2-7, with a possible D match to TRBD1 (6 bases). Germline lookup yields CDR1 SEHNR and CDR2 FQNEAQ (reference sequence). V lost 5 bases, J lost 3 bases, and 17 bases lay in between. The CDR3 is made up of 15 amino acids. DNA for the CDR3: TGTGCCAGCAGCCCACTGAACAGGGAAAACTACGAGCAGTACTTC. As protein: CASSPLNRENYEQYF.

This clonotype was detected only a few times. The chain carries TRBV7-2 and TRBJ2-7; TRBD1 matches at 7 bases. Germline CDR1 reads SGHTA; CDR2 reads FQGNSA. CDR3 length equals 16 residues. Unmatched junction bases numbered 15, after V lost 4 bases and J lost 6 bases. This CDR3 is CASSSTTSRGLSEQYF. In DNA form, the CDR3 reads TGTGCCAGCAGCTCTACCACTTCTAGGGGGCTTAGCGAGCAGTACTTC.

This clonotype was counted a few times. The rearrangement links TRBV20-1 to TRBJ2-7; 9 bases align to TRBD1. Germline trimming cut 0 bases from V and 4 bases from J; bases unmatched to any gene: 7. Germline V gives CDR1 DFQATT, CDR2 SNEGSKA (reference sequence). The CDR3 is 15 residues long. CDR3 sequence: CSARDNRGLLYEQYF. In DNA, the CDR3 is TGCAGTGCTAGAGATAACAGGGGGCTTCTTTACGAGCAGTACTTC.

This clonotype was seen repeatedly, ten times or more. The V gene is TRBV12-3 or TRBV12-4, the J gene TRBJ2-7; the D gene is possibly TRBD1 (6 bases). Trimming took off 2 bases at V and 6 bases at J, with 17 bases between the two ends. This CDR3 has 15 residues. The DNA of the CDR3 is TGTGCCAGCAGTTTATCGAGGCCTTTGGGGGCCGAGCAGTACTTC. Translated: CASSLSRPLGAEQYF.

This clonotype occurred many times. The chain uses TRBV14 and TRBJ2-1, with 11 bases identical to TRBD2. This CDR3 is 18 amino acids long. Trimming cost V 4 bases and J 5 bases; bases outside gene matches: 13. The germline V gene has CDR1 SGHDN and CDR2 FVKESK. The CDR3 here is CASSPSFSGRARDNEQFF. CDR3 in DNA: TGTGCCAGCAGCCCTTCCTTTAGCGGGAGGGCCAGGGACAATGAGCAGTTCTTC.

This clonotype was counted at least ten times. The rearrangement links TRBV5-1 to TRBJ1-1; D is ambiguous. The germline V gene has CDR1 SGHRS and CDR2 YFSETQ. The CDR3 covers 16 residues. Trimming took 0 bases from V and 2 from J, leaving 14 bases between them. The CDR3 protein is CASSLAGRAGNTEAFF. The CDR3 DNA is TGCGCCAGCAGCTTGGCCGGTAGGGCAGGAAACACTGAAGCTTTCTTT.

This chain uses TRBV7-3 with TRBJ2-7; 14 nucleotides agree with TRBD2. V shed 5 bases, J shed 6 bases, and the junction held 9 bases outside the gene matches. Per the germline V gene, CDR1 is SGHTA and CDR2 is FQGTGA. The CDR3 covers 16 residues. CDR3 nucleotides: TGTGCCAGCAGCCCCGGACTAGCGGGAGGATCGGGCGAGCAGTACTTC. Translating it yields CASSPGLAGGSGEQYF.

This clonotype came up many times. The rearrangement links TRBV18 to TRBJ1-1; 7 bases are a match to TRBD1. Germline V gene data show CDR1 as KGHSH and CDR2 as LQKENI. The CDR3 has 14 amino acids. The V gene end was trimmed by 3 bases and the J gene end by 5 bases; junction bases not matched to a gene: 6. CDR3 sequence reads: CASSPQWGQTEAFF. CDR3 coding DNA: TGTGCCAGCTCACCTCAATGGGGACAGACTGAAGCTTTCTTT.

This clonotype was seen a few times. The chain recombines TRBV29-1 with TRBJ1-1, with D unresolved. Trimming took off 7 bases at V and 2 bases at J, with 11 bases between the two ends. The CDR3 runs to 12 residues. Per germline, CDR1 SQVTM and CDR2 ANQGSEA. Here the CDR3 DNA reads TGCAGCGCCTCGTATGGAAACACTGAAGCTTTCTTT. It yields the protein CSASYGNTEAFF.

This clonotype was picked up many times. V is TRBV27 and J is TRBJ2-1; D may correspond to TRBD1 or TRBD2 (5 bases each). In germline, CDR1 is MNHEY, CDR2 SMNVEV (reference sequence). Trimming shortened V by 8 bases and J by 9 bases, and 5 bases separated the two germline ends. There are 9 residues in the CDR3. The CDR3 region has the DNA TGTGCCAGCGGGGGTGAGCAGTTCTTC. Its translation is CASGGEQFF.

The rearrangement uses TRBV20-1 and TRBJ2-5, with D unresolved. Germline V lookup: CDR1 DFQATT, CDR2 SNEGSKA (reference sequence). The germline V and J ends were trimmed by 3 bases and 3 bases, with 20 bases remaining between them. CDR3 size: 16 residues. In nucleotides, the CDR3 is TGCAGTGCTAGGTGGCCCAAGGGTGGAGACGAAGAGACCCAGTACTTC. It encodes CSARWPKGGDEETQYF.

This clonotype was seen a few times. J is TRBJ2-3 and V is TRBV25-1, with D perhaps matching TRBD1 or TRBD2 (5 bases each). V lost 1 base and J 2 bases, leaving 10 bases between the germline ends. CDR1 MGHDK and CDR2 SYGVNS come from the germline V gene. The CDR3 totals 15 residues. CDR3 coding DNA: TGTGCCAGCAGTGAATCTGGGACCTTCACAGATACGCAGTATTTT. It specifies CASSESGTFTDTQYF.

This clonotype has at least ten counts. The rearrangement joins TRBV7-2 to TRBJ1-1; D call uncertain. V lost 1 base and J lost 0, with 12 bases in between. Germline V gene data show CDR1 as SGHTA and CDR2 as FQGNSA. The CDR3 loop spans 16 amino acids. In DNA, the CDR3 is TGTGCCAGCAGCTTAGACTCTGGGCTTATGAACACTGAAGCTTTCTTT. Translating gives CASSLDSGLMNTEAFF.

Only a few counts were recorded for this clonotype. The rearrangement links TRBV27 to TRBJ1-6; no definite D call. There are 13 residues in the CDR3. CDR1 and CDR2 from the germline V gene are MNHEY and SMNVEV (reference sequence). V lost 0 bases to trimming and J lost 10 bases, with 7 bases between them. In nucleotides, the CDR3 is TGTGCCAGCAGTTTATCGGTGCAATCACCCCTCCACTTT. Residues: CASSLSVQSPLHF.

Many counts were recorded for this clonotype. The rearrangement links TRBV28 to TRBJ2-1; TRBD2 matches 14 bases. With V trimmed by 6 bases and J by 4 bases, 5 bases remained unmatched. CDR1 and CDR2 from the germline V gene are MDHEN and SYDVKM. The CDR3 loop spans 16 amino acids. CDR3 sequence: CASRKGLAGVYNEQFF. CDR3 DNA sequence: TGTGCCAGCAGAAAGGGACTAGCGGGGGTATACAATGAGCAGTTCTTC.

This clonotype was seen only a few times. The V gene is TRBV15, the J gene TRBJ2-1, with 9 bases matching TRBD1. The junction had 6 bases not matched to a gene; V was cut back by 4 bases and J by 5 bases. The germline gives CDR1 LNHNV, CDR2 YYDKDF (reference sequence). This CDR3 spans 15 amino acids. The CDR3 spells CATSNRDRVNNEQFF. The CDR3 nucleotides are TGTGCCACCAGCAACCGGGACAGGGTTAACAATGAGCAGTTCTTC.

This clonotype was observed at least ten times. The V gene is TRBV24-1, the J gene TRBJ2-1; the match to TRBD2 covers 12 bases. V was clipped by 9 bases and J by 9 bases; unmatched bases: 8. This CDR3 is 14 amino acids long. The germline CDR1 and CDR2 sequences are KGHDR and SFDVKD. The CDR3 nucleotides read TGTGCCACCCGGACTAGCGGGATGGTGGTTGAGCAGTTCTTC. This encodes CATRTSGMVVEQFF.

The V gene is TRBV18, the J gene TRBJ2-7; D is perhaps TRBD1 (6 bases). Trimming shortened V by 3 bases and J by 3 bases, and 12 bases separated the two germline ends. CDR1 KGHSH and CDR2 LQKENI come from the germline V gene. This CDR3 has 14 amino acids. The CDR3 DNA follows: TGTGCCAGCTCACCCGTTCGGGGACACTACGAGCAGTACTTC. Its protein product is CASSPVRGHYEQYF.

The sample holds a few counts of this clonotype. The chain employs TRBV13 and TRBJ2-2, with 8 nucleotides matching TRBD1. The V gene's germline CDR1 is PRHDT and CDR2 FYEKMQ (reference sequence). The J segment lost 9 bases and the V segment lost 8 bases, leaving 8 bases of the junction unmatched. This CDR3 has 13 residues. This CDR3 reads CASGFQGARELFF. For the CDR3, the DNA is TGTGCCAGCGGATTTCAGGGGGCCCGGGAGCTGTTTTTT. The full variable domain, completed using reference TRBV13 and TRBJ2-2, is AAGVIQSPRHLIKEKRETATLKCYPIPRHDTVYWYQQGPGQDPQFLISFYEKMQSDKGSIPDRFSAQQFSDYHSELNMSSLELGDSALYFCASGFQGARELFFGEGSRLTVL.

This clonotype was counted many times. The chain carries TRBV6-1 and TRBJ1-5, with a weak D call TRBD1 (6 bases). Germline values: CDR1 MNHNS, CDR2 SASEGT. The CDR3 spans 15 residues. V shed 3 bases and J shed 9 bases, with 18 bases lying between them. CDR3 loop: CASSEGRQVSGPQHF. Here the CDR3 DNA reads TGTGCCAGCAGTGAGGGGCGACAGGTCTCAGGGCCCCAGCATTTT.

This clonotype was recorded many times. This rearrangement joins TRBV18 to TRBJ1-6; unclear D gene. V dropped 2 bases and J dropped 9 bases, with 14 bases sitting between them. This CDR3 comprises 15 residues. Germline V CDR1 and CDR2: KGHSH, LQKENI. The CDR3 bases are TGTGCCAGCTCACCAGAGACACCAGCCAGTTCACCCCTCCACTTT. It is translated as CASSPETPASSPLHF.

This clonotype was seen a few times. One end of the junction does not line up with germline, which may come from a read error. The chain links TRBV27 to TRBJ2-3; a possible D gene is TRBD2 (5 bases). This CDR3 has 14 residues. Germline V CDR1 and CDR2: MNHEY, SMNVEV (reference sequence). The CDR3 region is CASSLKASIDTQYF. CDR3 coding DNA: TGTGCCAGCAGTTTAAAGGCTAGCATAGATACGCAGTATTTT.

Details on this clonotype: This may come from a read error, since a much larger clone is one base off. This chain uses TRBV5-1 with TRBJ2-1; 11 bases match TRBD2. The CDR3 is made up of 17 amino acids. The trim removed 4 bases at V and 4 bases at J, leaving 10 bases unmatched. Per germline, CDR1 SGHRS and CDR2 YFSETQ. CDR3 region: CASSRHRGLADYNEQFF. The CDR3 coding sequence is TGCGCCAGCAGCCGGCACCGGGGACTAGCGGATTACAATGAGCAGTTCTTC. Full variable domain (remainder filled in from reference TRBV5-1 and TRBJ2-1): KAGVTQTPRYLIKTRGQQVTLSCSPISGHRSVSWYQQTPGQGLQFLFEYFSETQRNKGNFPGRFSGRQFSNSRSEMNVSTLELGDSALYLCASSRHRGLADYNEQFFGPGTRLTVL.

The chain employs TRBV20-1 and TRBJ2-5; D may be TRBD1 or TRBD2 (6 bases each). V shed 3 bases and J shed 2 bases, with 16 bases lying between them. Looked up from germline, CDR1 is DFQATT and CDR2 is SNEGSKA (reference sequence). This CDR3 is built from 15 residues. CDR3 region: CSASGEGGWQETQYF. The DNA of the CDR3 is TGCAGTGCTAGTGGTGAAGGGGGGTGGCAAGAGACCCAGTACTTC.

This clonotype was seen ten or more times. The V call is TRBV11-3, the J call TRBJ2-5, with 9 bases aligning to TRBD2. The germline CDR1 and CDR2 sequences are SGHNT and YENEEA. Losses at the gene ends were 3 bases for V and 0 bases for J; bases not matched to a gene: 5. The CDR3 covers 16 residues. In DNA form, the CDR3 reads TGTGCCAGCAGCTTGGAGACTAGCGGCTACCAAGAGACCCAGTACTTC. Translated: CASSLETSGYQETQYF. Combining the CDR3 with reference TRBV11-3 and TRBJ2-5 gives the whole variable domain EAGVVQSPRYKIIEKKQPVAFWCNPISGHNTLYWYLQNLGQGPELLIRYENEEAVDDSQLPKDRFSAERLKGVDSTLKIQPAELGDSAVYLCASSLETSGYQETQYFGPGTRLLVL.

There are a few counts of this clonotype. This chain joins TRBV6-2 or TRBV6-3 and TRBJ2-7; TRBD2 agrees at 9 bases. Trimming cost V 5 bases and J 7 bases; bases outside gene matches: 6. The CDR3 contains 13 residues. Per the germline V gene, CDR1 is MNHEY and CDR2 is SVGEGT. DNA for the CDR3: TGTGCCAGCAGTGAAAGACTAGCGGAGGAGCAGTACTTC. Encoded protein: CASSERLAEEQYF.

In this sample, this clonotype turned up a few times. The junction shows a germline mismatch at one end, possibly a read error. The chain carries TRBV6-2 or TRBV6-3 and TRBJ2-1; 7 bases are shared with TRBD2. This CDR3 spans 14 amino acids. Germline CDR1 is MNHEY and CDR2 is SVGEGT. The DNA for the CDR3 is TGTGCCACCAGTCGGCGGGAGACGGGGTTCGGGCAGTTCTTC. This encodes CATSRRETGFGQFF.

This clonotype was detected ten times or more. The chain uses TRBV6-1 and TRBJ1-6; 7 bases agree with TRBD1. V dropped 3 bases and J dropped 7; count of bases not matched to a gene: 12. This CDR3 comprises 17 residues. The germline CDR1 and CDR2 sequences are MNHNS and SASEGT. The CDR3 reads CASSEILTGLHNSPLHF. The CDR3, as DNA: TGTGCCAGCAGTGAGATCCTGACAGGGCTGCACAATTCACCCCTCCACTTT.

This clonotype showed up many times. CDR3 in amino acids: CASSSLGANTEAFF. In DNA form, the CDR3 reads TGCGCCAGCAGCTCCCTGGGCGCAAACACTGAAGCTTTCTTT. This sequence joins TRBV5-1 and TRBJ1-1; the D is unclear. The germline gives CDR1 SGHRS, CDR2 YFSETQ. V was clipped by 3 bases and J by 2 bases, with 11 bases between them. The CDR3 covers 14 residues.